These 13 T cell receptor beta chains were all obtained from the same sample, sequenced in a study of blood T cell repertoires in COVID-19. TCRdb keeps only in-frame clones here, not all; method: immunoSEQ multiplex PCR. Of a few hundred thousand clones in the sample, approximately 85% are singletons; the top ten hold approximately 4.2%. Material for sequencing was PBMCs or T cells enriched from blood (not recorded which). The receptors stem from a young woman who had recovered from COVID-19.

The rearrangement links TRBV6-5 to TRBJ2-1; 9 bases fit TRBD2. Germline trimming cut 4 bases from V and 3 bases from J; bases unmatched to any gene: 4. Germline-derived CDR1 and CDR2 are MNHEY and SVGAGI. The CDR3 runs to 15 residues. CDR3 amino acids: CASSLAGEIYNEQFF. CDR3 DNA sequence: TGTGCCAGCAGTTTAGCGGGGGAGATCTACAATGAGCAGTTCTTC.

The chain recombines TRBV4-1 with TRBJ1-5; D unresolved. The CDR3 spans 15 residues. The germline V and J ends were trimmed by 0 bases and 11 bases, with 17 bases remaining between them. The germline V gene has CDR1 MGHRA and CDR2 YSYEKL. The CDR3 is CASSQDGSEIKAQHF. CDR3 nucleotides: TGCGCCAGCAGCCAAGATGGGAGCGAAATCAAGGCCCAGCATTTT.

Only one count was recorded for this clone. The CDR3, as DNA: TGTGCCAGCAGTTTTGGAGGGATGTACGAGCAGTACTTC. Its protein product is CASSFGGMYEQYF. This chain joins TRBV27 and TRBJ2-7, with a possible D match to TRBD2 (6 bases). Germline V gene data show CDR1 as MNHEY and CDR2 as SMNVEV (reference sequence). CDR3 length: 13 residues. Trimming pared 3 bases from V and 4 bases from J, leaving 10 bases between.

The V gene is TRBV2, the J gene TRBJ1-6, with a possible D match to TRBD1 (6 bases). Deletions cut 6 bases from V and 7 bases from J, with 13 bases between. There are 14 residues in the CDR3. The germline V gene encodes CDR1 SNHLY and CDR2 FYNNEI. The CDR3 DNA is TGTGCCAGCAGCCAAGGGGGTAGCAATTCACCCCTCCACTTT. Its translation: CASSQGGSNSPLHF.

This clone was observed a single time. The chain carries TRBV5-6 and TRBJ2-3; tentatively, D is TRBD1 (6 bases). Trimming pared 0 bases from V and 2 bases from J, leaving 16 bases between. Germline-derived CDR1 and CDR2 are SGHDT and YYEEEE. The CDR3 has 17 residues. In DNA form, the CDR3 reads TGTGCCAGCAGCTTGGCCATCTGGACAGTACTCACAGATACGCAGTATTTT. Translating gives CASSLAIWTVLTDTQYF.

The CDR3: CASSPLRDRAHEQYF. The CDR3, as DNA: TGCGCCAGCAGCCCCCTCCGGGACAGGGCCCACGAGCAGTACTTC. This chain uses TRBV5-1 with TRBJ2-7; 9 bases fit TRBD1. With 4 bases clipped from V and 5 bases from J, the junction kept 10 bases outside the gene matches. Germline V gene data show CDR1 as SGHRS and CDR2 as YFSETQ. The CDR3 is 15 amino acids.

The chain carries TRBV28 and TRBJ2-7; D is uncertain. The V end was cut by 5 bases, the J end by 0 bases, with 14 bases between. From germline, CDR1 is MDHEN and CDR2 SYDVKM. The CDR3 sequence is 15 residues long. The DNA for the CDR3 is TGTGCCAGCAGTCAACCTTTACAGCCCTCCTACGAGCAGTACTTC. This encodes CASSQPLQPSYEQYF.

In DNA form, the CDR3 reads TGTGCCAGCAGCTGGACTGAGAACAATGAAAAACTGTTTTTT. Its protein product is CASSWTENNEKLFF. The J gene is TRBJ1-4, the V gene TRBV4-2; D call uncertain. From germline, CDR1 is LGHNA and CDR2 YNFKEQ. The CDR3 consists of 14 residues. Trimming took 5 bases from V and 5 from J, leaving 12 bases between them.

The gene calls are TRBV9 and TRBJ2-3, with 7 bases that match TRBD1. V lost 3 bases, J lost 1 base, and 5 bases stayed unmatched. This CDR3 contains 15 residues. The germline CDR1 and CDR2 sequences are SGDLS and YYNGEE. CDR3 protein: CASSAFTGGTDTQYF. The CDR3 DNA is TGTGCCAGCAGCGCTTTCACAGGGGGCACAGATACGCAGTATTTT.

The chain carries TRBV10-2 and TRBJ2-7, with 8 bases lining up with TRBD1. The CDR3 loop spans 13 amino acids. Germline CDR1 and CDR2: WSHSY and SAAADI. V lost 7 bases, J lost 5 bases, and 7 bases stayed unmatched. CDR3 bases: TGCGCCAGCAATCCAGACAGGGGTCACGAGCAGTACTTC. It is translated as CASNPDRGHEQYF.

This CDR3 is CASSYEGANEKLFF. In DNA form, the CDR3 reads TGTGCCAGCAGTTACGAGGGGGCGAATGAAAAACTGTTTTTT. The chain uses TRBV6-5 and TRBJ1-4; 7 bases are a match to TRBD1. The CDR3 has 14 residues. J was trimmed by 5 bases and V by 2 bases; bases with no gene match: 2. CDR1 and CDR2 (germline): MNHEY, SVGAGI.

The genes are TRBV19 and TRBJ2-1; possible D gene TRBD2, 7 bases. Germline CDR1 reads LNHDA; CDR2 reads SQIVND (reference sequence). Trimming left V 2 bases short and J 1 base short, with 18 bases between. The CDR3 sequence is 18 residues long. CDR3 loop: CASSITGGPLFSYNEQFF. In nucleotides, the CDR3 is TGTGCCAGTAGTATAACCGGGGGGCCCTTATTTTCCTACAATGAGCAGTTCTTC.

The chain is built from TRBV11-2 and TRBJ2-7; 11 bases fit TRBD2. CDR3 length: 17 amino acids. The ends lost 5 bases at V and 0 bases at J; junction bases unmatched: 9. Germline CDR1 reads SGHAT; CDR2 reads FQNNGV. The CDR3 sequence is CASSAPGLADASYEQYF. The CDR3 DNA is TGTGCCAGCAGCGCTCCGGGACTAGCGGACGCCTCCTACGAGCAGTACTTC.